Each of the 28 T cell receptor beta chains below was sequenced from the same sample in a study of T cells in Graves' hyperthyroidism and ophthalmopathy. TCR beta CDR3 regions were amplified from RNA. A set of HTBI primers served as the primers for a first-round RT-PCR of the TCR CDR3. TCRdb used MiXCR to reprocess the multiplex PCR reads, holding one entry per CDR3 protein. The sample gives roughly 380,000 distinct CDR3 sequences, less than 20% of which show up once; around 15% is in the top ten. Sequencing used blood. Source of these receptors: a woman in her thirties or forties with Graves' ophthalmopathy.

This clonotype occurred many times. V and J are TRBV6-1 and TRBJ2-6; D might be TRBD1 (6 bases). Trimming removed 4 bases at V and 0 bases at J, with 7 bases between. The CDR3 totals 15 residues. From germline, CDR1 is MNHNS and CDR2 SASEGT. CDR3 residues: CASSAGASGANVLTF. CDR3 DNA sequence: TGTGCCAGCAGTGCAGGGGCCTCTGGGGCCAACGTCCTGACTTTC.

This clonotype has at least ten counts. This chain joins TRBV27 and TRBJ2-7; D not certain. From germline, CDR1 is MNHEY and CDR2 SMNVEV (reference sequence). The ends were cut back, 1 base at V and 0 bases at J, with 13 bases in the middle. CDR3 size: 16 residues. DNA of the CDR3: TGTGCCAGCAGTTTATACTCTCCAGGCCTCTCCTACGAGCAGTACTTC. It is translated as CASSLYSPGLSYEQYF.

V is TRBV29-1 and J is TRBJ2-7; D possibly corresponds to TRBD2 (5 bases). There are 13 residues in the CDR3. Trimming took off 6 bases at V and 0 bases at J, with 12 bases between the two ends. Germline loops: CDR1 SQVTM, CDR2 ANQGSEA. CDR3 amino acids: CSVETGNSYEQYF. The CDR3 DNA is TGCAGCGTGGAAACGGGGAACTCCTACGAGCAGTACTTC.

Only a few counts were recorded for this clonotype. This chain joins TRBV7-2 and TRBJ2-2, with 8 bases identical to TRBD2. CDR3 size: 15 residues. Germline trimming cut 5 bases from V and 4 bases from J; bases unmatched to any gene: 6. The germline CDR1 and CDR2 sequences are SGHTA and FQGNSA. CDR3 protein: CASSPSGLGTGELFF. The CDR3, as DNA: TGTGCCAGCAGCCCATCGGGACTAGGCACCGGGGAGCTGTTTTTT.

This clonotype was counted at least ten times. CDR3 protein: CASSPRDRRNYGYTF. In nucleotides, the CDR3 is TGTGCCAGTAGTCCCCGGGACAGAAGAAACTATGGCTACACCTTC. The chain has TRBV19 and TRBJ1-2; 7 positions match TRBD1. V shed 5 bases and J 2 bases; nucleotides not matched to a gene: 8. The germline V gene encodes CDR1 LNHDA and CDR2 SQIVND (reference sequence). The CDR3 runs to 15 residues.

This clonotype was observed a handful of times. The chain joins TRBV7-3 to TRBJ2-2; 11 positions agree with TRBD2. Per germline, CDR1 SGHTA and CDR2 FQGTGA. The CDR3 totals 16 residues. The ends lost 2 bases at V and 3 bases at J; junction bases unmatched: 2. The CDR3: CASSLLSGRDTGELFF. The CDR3 DNA follows: TGTGCCAGCAGCTTACTTAGCGGGAGGGACACCGGGGAGCTGTTTTTT.

V and J are TRBV7-2 and TRBJ2-5; D unresolved. In germline, CDR1 is SGHTA, CDR2 FQGNSA. V was cut by 5 bases and J by 5 bases, with 12 bases left in between. The CDR3 is 13 residues long. CDR3 region: CASSRRSTETQYF. The CDR3 coding sequence is TGTGCCAGCAGCCGACGGTCGACGGAGACCCAGTACTTC.

This clonotype appeared many times. V is TRBV11-1 and J is TRBJ2-7, with TRBD1 identical over 7 bases. The J segment lost 4 bases and the V segment lost 6 bases, leaving 9 bases of the junction unmatched. CDR1 is SGHAT, CDR2 FQDESV, per germline (reference sequence). The length of the CDR3 is 14 residues. CDR3 sequence (DNA): TGTGCCAGCAGTCCCGCTAACAGGGGATACGAGCAGTACTTC. Amino acids: CASSPANRGYEQYF.

The chain couples TRBV28 to TRBJ1-5; TRBD1 agrees at 12 bases. The CDR3 runs 15 residues. Unmatched junction bases numbered 7, after V lost 6 bases and J lost 7 bases. CDR1 MDHEN and CDR2 SYDVKM come from the germline V gene. CDR3 nucleotides: TGTGCCAGCAGACCCGGGACAGGGGGCTGGCAGCCCCAGCATTTT. It specifies CASRPGTGGWQPQHF.

This clonotype was seen repeatedly, ten times or more. This chain joins TRBV19 and TRBJ1-1; TRBD1 is a possible D gene (6 bases). Per germline, CDR1 LNHDA and CDR2 SQIVND (reference sequence). The CDR3 is made up of 15 amino acids. The ends were cut back, 7 bases at V and 5 bases at J, with 20 bases in the middle. CDR3 nucleotide sequence: TGTGCCAGTACCAACGAAAACAGGGAGTGGACTGAAGCTTTCTTT. Residues: CASTNENREWTEAFF.

Written as DNA, the CDR3 is TGTGCCAGCAGACTAGCGTCTAACACCGGGGAGCTGTTTTTT. Encoded protein: CASRLASNTGELFF. This sequence joins TRBV9 and TRBJ2-2; 7 nucleotides align to TRBD2. V trimming: 5 bases; J trimming: 2 bases; junction bases outside the gene matches: 3. This CDR3 comprises 14 residues. Germline CDR1 SGDLS, CDR2 YYNGEE.

In its sample, this clonotype was seen many times. CDR3 in DNA: TGTGCCAGCAGTTCGGGGGATATCCGCGGACTAGCGGGAGAGGACGGGGAGCTGTTTTTT. Amino acids: CASSSGDIRGLAGEDGELFF. This rearrangement joins TRBV6-2 or TRBV6-3 to TRBJ2-2, with 13 bases matching TRBD2. V shed 4 bases, J shed 7 bases, and the junction held 18 bases outside the gene matches. Per germline, CDR1 MNHEY and CDR2 SVGEGT. The CDR3 is 20 amino acids.

This clonotype was detected many times. The chain has TRBV27 and TRBJ2-2; the D gene is possibly TRBD2 (7 bases). The CDR3 is made up of 16 amino acids. The V and J ends lost 0 bases and 4 bases respectively, with 12 bases between them. CDR1 and CDR2 from the germline V gene are MNHEY and SMNVEV (reference sequence). In nucleotides, the CDR3 is TGTGCCAGCAGTTTATCGGAGGGGGGGGGCACCGGGGAGCTGTTTTTT. The encoded protein is CASSLSEGGGTGELFF.

The V call is TRBV30, the J call TRBJ1-2; 9 bases align to TRBD1. Germline CDR1 GTSNPN, CDR2 SVGIG (reference sequence). V shed 3 bases and J 0 bases; nucleotides not matched to a gene: 5. This CDR3 is 15 amino acids long. CDR3 sequence reads: CAWRGTGTSNYGYTF. The DNA of the CDR3 is TGTGCCTGGAGGGGGACAGGGACCTCTAACTATGGCTACACCTTC.

This clonotype was recorded a few times. The genes are TRBV5-6 and TRBJ1-5; 7 nucleotides line up with TRBD1. The CDR3 has 16 residues. V gave up 3 bases and J gave up 7 bases; unmatched junction bases: 13. The germline V gene has CDR1 SGHDT and CDR2 YYEEEE. CDR3 sequence reads: CASSWAGGGAGQPQHF. The CDR3 DNA sequence: TGTGCCAGCAGCTGGGCCGGAGGGGGCGCAGGACAGCCCCAGCATTTT.

This clonotype was picked up many times. The V call is TRBV6-5, the J call TRBJ2-6; unclear D gene. The V end was cut by 11 bases, the J end by 4 bases, with 6 bases between. The CDR3 totals 11 residues. CDR1 is MNHEY, CDR2 SVGAGI, per germline. CDR3 sequence: CAVTGANVLTF. The CDR3 DNA follows: TGTGCCGTCACCGGGGCCAACGTCCTGACTTTC.

This clonotype has ten or more counts. The chain uses TRBV6-2 or TRBV6-3 and TRBJ2-2, with D unclear. Germline loops: CDR1 MNHEY, CDR2 SVGEGT. Trimming stripped 2 bases from V and 5 bases from J, with 9 bases between. CDR3 length: 14 residues. The CDR3 reads CASSYMVETGELFF. DNA for the CDR3: TGTGCCAGCAGTTACATGGTGGAAACCGGGGAGCTGTTTTTT.

Points on this clonotype: Relative to the germline gene, one junction end is altered; a read error may explain this. V and J are TRBV10-3 and TRBJ2-7, with 7 bases fitting TRBD1. The tail of the sequence fits TRBJ2-1 better, so the J call may be wrong. The CDR3 length is 15 residues. Germline values: CDR1 ENHRY, CDR2 SYGVKD. The CDR3 bases are TGTGCCATCAGCGAGTTAGAGGGGGCCACCTACGAGCAGTTCTTC. This gives the protein CAISELEGATYEQFF.

The chain carries TRBV5-6 and TRBJ2-7, with a possible D match to TRBD1 (5 bases). The CDR3 spans 12 residues. V dropped 3 bases and J dropped 5 bases, with 9 bases sitting between them. CDR1 is SGHDT, CDR2 YYEEEE, per germline. Here the CDR3 reads CASSSRVDEQYF. In nucleotides, the CDR3 is TGTGCCAGCAGCTCCAGGGTCGACGAGCAGTACTTC.

The V gene is TRBV12-3 or TRBV12-4, the J gene TRBJ1-6; tentatively, D is TRBD1 (6 bases). The CDR3 runs 14 residues. V was shortened by 7 bases and J by 6 bases, with 13 bases between the two germline ends. CDR3: CASKKGQFNSPLHF. The CDR3 nucleotides are TGTGCCAGCAAGAAAGGACAGTTTAATTCACCCCTCCACTTT.

This chain uses TRBV6-1 with TRBJ1-2; D is possibly TRBD1 (6 bases). Germline V lookup: CDR1 MNHNS, CDR2 SASEGT. V was clipped by 8 bases and J by 6 bases, with 13 bases between them. The CDR3 has 12 residues. The CDR3 loop reads CASGTRGNGYTF. CDR3 sequence (DNA): TGTGCCAGCGGTACCAGGGGAAATGGCTACACCTTC.

This clonotype was counted many times. The chain employs TRBV12-3 or TRBV12-4 and TRBJ2-6, with D tentatively TRBD2 (5 bases). Trimming stripped 7 bases from V and 0 bases from J, with 7 bases between. The CDR3 consists of 14 residues. In DNA form, the CDR3 reads TGTGCCAGCACCACTAGCTCTGGGGCCAACGTCCTGACTTTC. This gives the protein CASTTSSGANVLTF.

The sample holds many counts of this clonotype. This sequence joins TRBV20-1 and TRBJ1-2; D remains ambiguous. Trimming cost V 3 bases and J 4 bases, with 15 bases left between them. The CDR3 is 14 residues long. Germline assignment: CDR1 DFQATT and CDR2 SNEGSKA (reference sequence). The CDR3 DNA reads TGCAGTGCTAGCGACGGACCGGCCGCCTATGGCTACACCTTC. Protein sequence: CSASDGPAAYGYTF.

This clonotype was detected many times. This chain links TRBV19 with TRBJ1-5, with D possibly being TRBD1 (6 bases). V was cut by 8 bases and J by 2 bases, with 28 bases left in between. Germline V gene data show CDR1 as LNHDA and CDR2 as SQIVND (reference sequence). The CDR3 runs to 19 residues. DNA for the CDR3: TGTGCCAGTGCCCATAGGGTAGGGGGACAATTAATCGGCAATCAGCCCCAGCATTTT. Translated: CASAHRVGGQLIGNQPQHF. The variable domain in full, with the rest retrieved from reference TRBV19 and TRBJ1-5, is DGGITQSPKYLFRKEGQNVTLSCEQNLNHDAMYWYRQDPGQGLRLIYYSQIVNDFQKGDIAEGYSVSREKKESFPLTVTSAQKNPTAFYLCASAHRVGGQLIGNQPQHFGDGTRLSIL.

This clonotype was seen at least ten times. The rearrangement joins TRBV30 to TRBJ1-2; D remains unclear. Trimming pared 2 bases from V and 6 bases from J, leaving 16 bases between. The CDR3 spans 14 residues. Germline V lookup: CDR1 GTSNPN, CDR2 SVGIG (reference sequence). The CDR3, as DNA: TGTGCCTGGAGTCTCGCATTGCCGGAGCATGGCTACACCTTC. This codes for CAWSLALPEHGYTF.

This clonotype was seen ten or more times. The gene calls are TRBV15 and TRBJ2-7; D gene ambiguous. This CDR3 region has 13 residues. CDR1 is LNHNV and CDR2 is YYDKDF in the germline V gene (reference sequence). V dropped 6 bases and J dropped 3 bases, with 12 bases sitting between them. DNA for the CDR3: TGTGCCACCAGTACACTCGAGGACTACGAGCAGTACTTC. Translation: CATSTLEDYEQYF.

At least ten counts were recorded for this clonotype. The V and J genes are TRBV20-1 and TRBJ2-7; 8 bases match TRBD2. The CDR3 has 13 amino acids. CDR1 and CDR2 (germline): DFQATT, SNEGSKA (reference sequence). Unmatched junction bases numbered 10, after V lost 6 bases and J lost 6 bases. DNA for the CDR3: TGCAGTGCCACGGGACTAGGTGCGGGCGAGCAGTACTTC. This sequence encodes CSATGLGAGEQYF.

The V gene is TRBV6-1, the J gene TRBJ1-6, with 7 bases that match TRBD1. The V and J ends lost 6 bases and 6 bases, in that order; junction bases with no gene match: 11. This CDR3 spans 16 amino acids. Germline V gene data show CDR1 as MNHNS and CDR2 as SASEGT. The CDR3 is CASRNHRGGGNSPLHF. DNA of the CDR3: TGTGCCAGCAGAAATCACAGGGGCGGGGGTAATTCACCCCTCCACTTT.